Listed below are T cell receptor beta chains from one sample, sequenced in a study of blood T cell repertoires in COVID-19. Profiling relied on immunoSEQ multiplex PCR, and the TCRdb table lists in-frame clones only, not all of them. The table records a few hundred thousand clones, over 75% of them present only once. The sequenced sample consisted of PBMCs or T cells enriched from blood (not recorded which). The receptors shown here come from a woman younger than 45 who had recovered from COVID-19. CDR3s leave out the opening cysteine and the closing phenylalanine or tryptophan. The D gene is left open where the match is weak.

V gene	J gene	D gene	CDR3 protein
TRBV10-3	TRBJ1-6	TRBD1	AITEGGHSPLH
TRBV2	TRBJ2-7	TRBD2	ASSEYGIAGVQVYEQY
TRBV7-9	TRBJ2-2	NA	ASIGDTDYEGELF
TRBV7-6	TRBJ1-5	NA	ASSSRGEDYSNQPQH
TRBV4-2	TRBJ2-3	TRBD2	ASSQRAGGRTDTQY
TRBV18	TRBJ1-1	NA	ASSLSTGMNTEAF
TRBV4-1	TRBJ1-5	NA	ASSQDLSQGNLPNQPQH
TRBV5-4	TRBJ1-2	NA	ASSLVDRPELNYGYT
TRBV9	TRBJ2-2	TRBD1	ASSVATGAGTGELF
TRBV28	TRBJ2-7	NA	ASSLAGNEQY
TRBV11-3	TRBJ1-3	NA	ASSSDPTVDGNTIY
TRBV30	TRBJ1-4	NA	AWSSDRFATNEKLF
TRBV7-2	TRBJ2-5	NA	ASSLGLPGETQY
TRBV5-4	TRBJ2-1	TRBD2	ATLAGSSYNEQF
TRBV4-1	TRBJ1-1	TRBD1	ASSQDGQGDTEAF
TRBV7-3	TRBJ1-2	NA	ASSSQTGIAYRGYT
TRBV28	TRBJ1-2	NA	ASSLFRQGNYGYT
TRBV27	TRBJ1-5	NA	ASSFSAGNQPQH
TRBV7-2	TRBJ1-1	NA	ASSSPGGRLNTEAF
TRBV4-1	TRBJ1-3	NA	ASSQEGTRGGNTIY
TRBV27	TRBJ2-2	TRBD1	ASSLGPGGVGELF
TRBV10-2	TRBJ2-5	NA	ASRELAQETQY
TRBV7-3	TRBJ2-3	NA	ASGSGLSTDTQY
TRBV12-3/TRBV12-4	TRBJ2-2	NA	ASSFYTGRVF
TRBV5-4	TRBJ1-3	NA	ASSLAGYSGNTIY
TRBV25-1	TRBJ1-2	NA	ASSEAGTNYGYT
TRBV21-1	TRBJ1-1	NA	ASSKAQGVGNTEAF
TRBV18	TRBJ1-6	TRBD1	ASSPLAPGTENSPLH
TRBV9	TRBJ1-2	NA	ASSAQQGGDGYT
TRBV19	TRBJ2-7	NA	ASNRGADYEQY
TRBV11-2	TRBJ2-1	TRBD2	ASSRFGTSGYNEQF
TRBV3-1/TRBV3-2	TRBJ1-1	TRBD1	ASSPRGGSGNTEAF
TRBV15	TRBJ1-1	TRBD1	ATSTRQGKTEAF
TRBV28	TRBJ2-4	NA	ASRGGLAKNIQY
TRBV6-5	TRBJ2-5	TRBD2	ASSRLAGAVETQY
TRBV7-9	TRBJ1-2	TRBD1	ASSLKLGQENGYT
TRBV10-2	TRBJ1-1	NA	ASSDWGRDTEAF
TRBV7-9	TRBJ1-5	NA	AARGARPRTHQPQH
TRBV7-9	TRBJ1-1	TRBD1	ASSLGTALGTEAF
TRBV27	TRBJ2-7	NA	ASSLSRTGYEQY
TRBV5-1	TRBJ1-1	TRBD1	ASSYRGLVDTEAF
TRBV28	TRBJ2-1	TRBD2	ASSLRPPGGEQF
TRBV7-9	TRBJ1-1	NA	ASSRQVVEAF
TRBV28	TRBJ2-3	NA	ASGPGLALADTQY
TRBV28	TRBJ2-1	NA	ASSLPLRVRPYNEQF
TRBV28	TRBJ2-3	NA	ASFIGGPADTQY
TRBV11-2	TRBJ1-2	NA	ASSPRGGLSYGYT